The T cell receptor (beta chain) under discussion was sequenced for a study of CD8 T cells in Susac syndrome. The study used healthy donors as controls matched for age and sex. RNA totalling about 0.45 to 1 ug underwent reverse transcription with random hexamers. With immunoSEQ multiplex PCR, TCR beta CDR3 was amplified across 54 Vbeta and 13 Jbeta. TCRdb reanalysed the immunoSEQ multiplex PCR reads using MiXCR and keeps one entry per CDR3 protein. The sample holds 100,000 to 150,000 distinct CDR3 sequences; about 95% are singletons and the top ten take approximately 0.089%. The V segment lost 7 bases and the J segment 4 bases; nucleotides outside the gene matches: 9. The CDR3 loop spans 15 amino acids.

The chain couples TRBV12-3 or TRBV12-4 to TRBJ2-5, with 10 nucleotides matching TRBD2. This receptor was taken from a human donor in good health. The specimen sequenced was CD4+ T cells from PBMCs. The CDR3: CASIPQSGRVETQYF. The CDR3 nucleotides are TGTGCCAGCATTCCACAGAGCGGGAGGGTAGAGACCCAGTACTTC.